This T cell receptor (beta chain) was observed in a study of T cells in Graves' hyperthyroidism and ophthalmopathy. Study-wide results and limits: Blood held most thyroid clonotypes expanded above 0.001 frequency.

Regions amplified from RNA transcripts were the TCR beta CDR3 regions. Primed by the HTBI set, a first-round RT-PCR was run on the TCR CDR3. TCRdb re-called the multiplex PCR reads through MiXCR, storing one row per CDR3 protein. This sample has approximately 560,000 distinct CDR3 sequences, with around 14% found just once. This clonotype has a count of ten or more. Its target is not known. The CDR3 spans 16 residues. V was trimmed by 0 bases and J by 11 bases, leaving 19 bases between them. CDR1 and CDR2 (germline): LNHNV, YYDKDF (reference sequence). The patients, who ranged from 18 to 65 in age, presented with newly diagnosed hyperthyroidism lasting under 2 months. Reasons for excluding patients were uncontrolled infection, other autoimmune disease, pregnancy or lactation. This sample holds PBMCs from less than 11 ml fresh peripheral blood.

Sample: blood. The TCR was taken from a woman under 40 with Graves' hyperthyroidism. The V gene is TRBV15, the J gene TRBJ1-4; D is unclear. The CDR3 loop is CATSRDHGGQQAKLFF. Written as DNA, the CDR3 is TGTGCCACCAGCAGAGATCACGGAGGTCAGCAGGCCAAACTGTTTTTT.